This T cell receptor (beta chain) appears in the sequencing data of a study of control samples from healthy donors and cancer patients. Deletions cut 1 base from V and 5 bases from J, with 5 bases between. The germline gives CDR1 LGHDT, CDR2 YNNKEL (reference sequence). The CDR3 extends over 13 amino acids. The data were produced by immunoSEQ multiplex PCR, yet TCRdb's version contains in-frame clones alone and is incomplete. The data show tens of thousands of clones, with roughly 82% seen just once and roughly 3.1% held by the top ten. Sequencing was performed on PBMCs. This rearrangement joins TRBV3-1 (or the pseudogene TRBV3-2) to TRBJ2-2; no clear D. This TCR was recovered from a woman between 45 and 60 years old with lung cancer. CDR3 sequence (DNA): TGTGCCAGCAGCCAAGGCCGGACCGGGGAGCTGTTTTTT. Protein: CASSQGRTGELFF.